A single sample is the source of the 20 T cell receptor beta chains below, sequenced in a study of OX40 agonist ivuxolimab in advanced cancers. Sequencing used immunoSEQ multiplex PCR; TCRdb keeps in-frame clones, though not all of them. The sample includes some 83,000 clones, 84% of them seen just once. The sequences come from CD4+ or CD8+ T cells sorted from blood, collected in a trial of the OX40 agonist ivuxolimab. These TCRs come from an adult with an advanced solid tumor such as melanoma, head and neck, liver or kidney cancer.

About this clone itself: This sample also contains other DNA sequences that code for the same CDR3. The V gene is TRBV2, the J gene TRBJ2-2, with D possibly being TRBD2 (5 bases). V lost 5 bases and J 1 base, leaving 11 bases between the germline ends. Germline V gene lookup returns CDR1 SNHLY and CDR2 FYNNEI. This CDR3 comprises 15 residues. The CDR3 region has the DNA TGTGCCAGCAGTAGAGGGATGGGGAACACCGGGGAGCTGTTTTTT. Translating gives CASSRGMGNTGELFF.

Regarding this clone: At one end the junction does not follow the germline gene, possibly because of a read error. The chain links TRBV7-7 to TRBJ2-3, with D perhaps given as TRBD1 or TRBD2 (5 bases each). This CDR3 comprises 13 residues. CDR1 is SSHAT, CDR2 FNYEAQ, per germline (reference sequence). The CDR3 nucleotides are TGTGCTAGCAGCTTAGCGCAGGGAGATACGCAGTATTTT. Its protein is CASSLAQGDTQYF.

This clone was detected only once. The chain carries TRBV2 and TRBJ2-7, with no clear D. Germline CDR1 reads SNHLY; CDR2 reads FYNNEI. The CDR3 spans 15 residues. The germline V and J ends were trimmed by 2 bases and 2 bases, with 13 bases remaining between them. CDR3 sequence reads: CASSEIEQATYEQYF. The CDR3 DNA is TGTGCCAGCAGTGAAATCGAGCAGGCCACCTACGAGCAGTACTTC.

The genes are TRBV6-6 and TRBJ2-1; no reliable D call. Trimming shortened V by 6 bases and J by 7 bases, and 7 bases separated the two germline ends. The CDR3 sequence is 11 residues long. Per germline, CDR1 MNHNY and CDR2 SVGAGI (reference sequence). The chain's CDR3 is CASSPRNEQFF. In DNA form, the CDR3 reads TGTGCCAGCAGCCCTCGGAATGAGCAGTTCTTC.

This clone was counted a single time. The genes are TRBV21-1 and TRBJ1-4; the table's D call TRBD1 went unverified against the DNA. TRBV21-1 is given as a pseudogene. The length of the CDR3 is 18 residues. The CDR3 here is CASSSRSQALRAREKLFF. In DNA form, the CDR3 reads TGTGCCAGCAGCTCCAGGTCCCAGGCCCTTCGTGCAAGGGAAAAACTGTTTTTT.

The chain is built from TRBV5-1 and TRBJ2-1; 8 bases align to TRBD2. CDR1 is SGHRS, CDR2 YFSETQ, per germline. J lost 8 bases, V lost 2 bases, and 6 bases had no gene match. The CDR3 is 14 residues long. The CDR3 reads CASSFLGRAYEQFF. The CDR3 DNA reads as TGCGCCAGCAGCTTCCTCGGGAGGGCCTATGAGCAGTTCTTC.

This chain's CDR3 is CASSVAANEQYF. CDR3 sequence (DNA): TGTGCCAGCAGTGTAGCGGCAAACGAGCAGTACTTC. The rearrangement joins TRBV6-1 to TRBJ2-7; tentatively, D is TRBD2 (6 bases). Germline values: CDR1 MNHNS, CDR2 SASEGT. The CDR3 runs to 12 residues. Trimming took off 4 bases at V and 5 bases at J, with 9 bases between the two ends.

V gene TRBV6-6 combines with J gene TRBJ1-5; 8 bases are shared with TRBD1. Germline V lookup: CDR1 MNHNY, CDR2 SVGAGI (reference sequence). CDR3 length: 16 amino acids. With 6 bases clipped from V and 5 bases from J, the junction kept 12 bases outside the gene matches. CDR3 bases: TGTGCCAGCAGGTCCGGGCAGGGGGCTTTTTATCAGCCCCAGCATTTT. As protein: CASRSGQGAFYQPQHF.

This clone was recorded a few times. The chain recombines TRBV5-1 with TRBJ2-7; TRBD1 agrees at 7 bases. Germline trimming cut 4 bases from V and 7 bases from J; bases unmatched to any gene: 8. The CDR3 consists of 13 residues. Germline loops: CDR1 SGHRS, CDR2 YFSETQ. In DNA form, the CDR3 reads TGCGCCAGCAGCCACGACAGGGACGGGGAGCAGTACTTC. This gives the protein CASSHDRDGEQYF.

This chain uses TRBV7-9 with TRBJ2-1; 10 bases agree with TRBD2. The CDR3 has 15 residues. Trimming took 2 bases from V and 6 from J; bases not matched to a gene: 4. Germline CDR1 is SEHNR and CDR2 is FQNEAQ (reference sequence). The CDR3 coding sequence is TGTGCCAGCAGCTTAAGGACTAGCGGCCCCAATGAGCAGTTCTTC. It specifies CASSLRTSGPNEQFF.

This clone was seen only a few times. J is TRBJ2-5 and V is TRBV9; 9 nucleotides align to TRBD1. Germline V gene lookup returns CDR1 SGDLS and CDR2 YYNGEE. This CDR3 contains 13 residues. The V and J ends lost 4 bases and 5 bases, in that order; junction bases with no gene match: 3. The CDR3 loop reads CASSWTGVETQYF. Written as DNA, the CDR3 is TGTGCCAGCAGCTGGACAGGGGTCGAGACCCAGTACTTC.

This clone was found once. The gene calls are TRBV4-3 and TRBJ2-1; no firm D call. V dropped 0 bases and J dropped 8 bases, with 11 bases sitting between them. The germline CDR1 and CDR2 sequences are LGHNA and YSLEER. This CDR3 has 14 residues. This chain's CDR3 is CASSQERRTDEQFF. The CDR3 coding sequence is TGCGCCAGCAGCCAAGAAAGAAGGACGGATGAGCAGTTCTTC.

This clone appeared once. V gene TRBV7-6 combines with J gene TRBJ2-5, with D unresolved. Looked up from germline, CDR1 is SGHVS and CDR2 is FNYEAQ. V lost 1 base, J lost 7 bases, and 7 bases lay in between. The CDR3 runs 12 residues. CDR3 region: CASSLVKLTQYF. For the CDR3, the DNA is TGTGCCAGCAGCTTAGTTAAGTTGACCCAGTACTTC.

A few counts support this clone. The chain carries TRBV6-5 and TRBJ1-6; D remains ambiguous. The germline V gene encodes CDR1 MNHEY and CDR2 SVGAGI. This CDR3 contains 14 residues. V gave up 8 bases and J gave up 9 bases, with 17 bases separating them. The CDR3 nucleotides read TGTGCCAGCTCTTTCGCTCGGGTTGGTTCACCCCTCCACTTT. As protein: CASSFARVGSPLHF.

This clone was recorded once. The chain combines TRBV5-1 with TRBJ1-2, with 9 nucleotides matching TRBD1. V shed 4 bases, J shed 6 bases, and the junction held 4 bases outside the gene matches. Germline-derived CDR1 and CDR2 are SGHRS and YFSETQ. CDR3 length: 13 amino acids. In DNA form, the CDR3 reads TGCGCCAGCAGCCCCACAGGGGGCCATGGCTACACCTTC. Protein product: CASSPTGGHGYTF.

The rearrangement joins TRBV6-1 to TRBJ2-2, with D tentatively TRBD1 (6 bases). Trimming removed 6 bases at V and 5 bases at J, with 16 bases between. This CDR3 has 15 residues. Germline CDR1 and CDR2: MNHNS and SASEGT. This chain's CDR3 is CASRTGQLRTGELFF. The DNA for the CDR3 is TGTGCCAGCAGGACTGGACAGCTTCGGACCGGGGAGCTGTTTTTT.

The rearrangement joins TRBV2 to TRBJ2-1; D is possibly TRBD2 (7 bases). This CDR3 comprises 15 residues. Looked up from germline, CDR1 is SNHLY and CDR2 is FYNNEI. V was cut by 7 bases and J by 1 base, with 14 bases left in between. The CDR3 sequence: CASNLGGASYNEQFF. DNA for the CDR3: TGTGCCAGCAATTTGGGGGGGGCGTCCTACAATGAGCAGTTCTTC.

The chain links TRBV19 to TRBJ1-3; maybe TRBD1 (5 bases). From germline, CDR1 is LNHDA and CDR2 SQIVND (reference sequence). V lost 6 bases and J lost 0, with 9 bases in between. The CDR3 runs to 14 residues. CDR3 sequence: CASRQGSSGNTIYF. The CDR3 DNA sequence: TGTGCCAGTAGGCAGGGATCCTCTGGAAACACCATATATTTT.

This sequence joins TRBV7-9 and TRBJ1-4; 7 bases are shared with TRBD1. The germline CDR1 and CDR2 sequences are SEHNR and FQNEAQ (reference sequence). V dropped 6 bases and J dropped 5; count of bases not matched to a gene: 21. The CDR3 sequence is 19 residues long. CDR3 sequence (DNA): TGTGCCAGCAGTTCACCTAGATCACAGGGGAGGAGGTCGAATGAAAAACTGTTTTTT. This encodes CASSSPRSQGRRSNEKLFF.

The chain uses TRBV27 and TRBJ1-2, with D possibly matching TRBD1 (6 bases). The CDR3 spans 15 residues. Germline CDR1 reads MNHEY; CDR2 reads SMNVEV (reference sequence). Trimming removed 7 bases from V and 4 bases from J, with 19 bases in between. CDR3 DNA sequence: TGTGCCAGCACCTCCTCGGGGGGCAGGGGCTATGGCTACACCTTC. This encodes CASTSSGGRGYGYTF.